These T cell receptor beta chains were read from a single sample in a study of a mutant IDH1 vaccine in newly diagnosed glioma. Some clones are missing from TCRdb's copy, which holds only in-frame ones; the method was immunoSEQ multiplex PCR. The data hold fewer than 45,000 clones, with around 82% observed a single time. Sequenced here: PBMCs, sampled from a glioma patient treated with radiotherapy, temozolomide or both. The receptors shown here come from a man aged 40-50 years with glioma. Some clones in this sample may be carry-over from other donors' samples. CDR3s include the opening cysteine and the closing phenylalanine or tryptophan. D genes are given only for firm matches.

d_call v_call cdr3_aa
. TRBV6-1 CASRGFVGPNTEAFF
. TRBV5-1 CASSQDPGATEAFF
. TRBV6-5 CASTLYNEQFF
TRBD2 TRBV7-2 CASSFSRGVETQYF
TRBD1 TRBV4-1 CASSQAQGEITGELFF
. TRBV7-9 CASSLDQHEQYF
. TRBV7-6 CASSSSSYNEQFF
TRBD1 TRBV5-6 CASSSPGTGSYEQYF
. TRBV7-6 CASSLASGGGGTEAFF
TRBD2 TRBV2 CASSAGLAGGPGNTGELFF
. TRBV27 CASAEGRGALNGYTF
TRBD2 TRBV30 CAWSSGGAADTQYF
TRBD1 TRBV7-8 CASSPGQGGPEAFF
. TRBV6-5 CASSFRIGTNEKLFF
. TRBV19 CASRRTGNTEAFF
. TRBV27 CASSLMSTTDTQYF
. TRBV30 CTWGQADAEAFF
. TRBV7-9 CASSRRQVLSGNTIYF
. TRBV6-4 CASSVSMNTEAFF
. TRBV19 CASSTIQGNYGYTF
. TRBV4-1 CASSQSQAITDTQYF
TRBD1 TRBV5-1 CASSWTGGGGANVLTF
. TRBV2 CASSERISYEQYF
. TRBV7-6 CASSLSMGPAFF